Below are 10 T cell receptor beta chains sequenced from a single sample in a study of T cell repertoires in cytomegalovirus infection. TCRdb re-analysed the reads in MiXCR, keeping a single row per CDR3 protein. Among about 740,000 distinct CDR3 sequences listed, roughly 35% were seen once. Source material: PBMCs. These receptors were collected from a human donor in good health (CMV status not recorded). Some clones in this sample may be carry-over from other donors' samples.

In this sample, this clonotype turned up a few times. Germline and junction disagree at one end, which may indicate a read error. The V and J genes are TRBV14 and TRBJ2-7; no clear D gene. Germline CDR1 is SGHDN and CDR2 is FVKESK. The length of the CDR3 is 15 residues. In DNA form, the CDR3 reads TGTGCCAGCAGTCAAGGCGTACAGCAATCCTACGAGCAGTACTTC. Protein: CASSQGVQQSYEQYF.

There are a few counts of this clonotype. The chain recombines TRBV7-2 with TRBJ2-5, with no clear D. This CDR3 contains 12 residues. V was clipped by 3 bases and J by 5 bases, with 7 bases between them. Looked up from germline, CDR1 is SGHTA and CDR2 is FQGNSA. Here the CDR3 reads CASSFSRETQYF. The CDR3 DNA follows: TGTGCCAGCAGCTTTTCTCGGGAGACCCAGTACTTC.

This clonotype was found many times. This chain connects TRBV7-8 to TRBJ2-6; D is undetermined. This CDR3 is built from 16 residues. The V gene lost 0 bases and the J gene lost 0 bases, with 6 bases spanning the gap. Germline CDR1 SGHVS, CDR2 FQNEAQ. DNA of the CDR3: TGTGCCAGCAGCTTAGCGAGAGACTCTGGGGCCAACGTCCTGACTTTC. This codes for CASSLARDSGANVLTF.

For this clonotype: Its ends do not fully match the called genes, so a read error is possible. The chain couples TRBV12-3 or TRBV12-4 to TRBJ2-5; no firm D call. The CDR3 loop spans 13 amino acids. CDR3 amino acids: CASSFTTQDTQYF. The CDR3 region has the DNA TGTGCCAGCAGTTTTACGACCCAAGATACCCAGTACTTC.

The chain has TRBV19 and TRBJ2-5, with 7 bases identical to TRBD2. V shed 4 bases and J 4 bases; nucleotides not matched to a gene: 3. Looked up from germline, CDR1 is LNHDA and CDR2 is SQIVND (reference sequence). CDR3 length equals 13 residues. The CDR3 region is CASSSTSAETQYF. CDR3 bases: TGTGCCAGTAGTAGTACTAGCGCAGAGACCCAGTACTTC.

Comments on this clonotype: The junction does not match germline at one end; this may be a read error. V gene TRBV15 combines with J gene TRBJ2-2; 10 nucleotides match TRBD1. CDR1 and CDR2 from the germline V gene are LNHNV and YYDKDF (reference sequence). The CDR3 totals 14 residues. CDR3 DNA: TGTGCCACCAGAAGAGACAGGGGGCCCGGGGAGCTGTTTTTT. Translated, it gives CATRRDRGPGELFF.

The CDR3 DNA is TGTGCCAGCAGTGCTTGGACAGGGAATCAGCCCCAGCATTTT. This encodes CASSAWTGNQPQHF. The rearrangement uses TRBV2 and TRBJ1-5, with 8 bases that match TRBD1. Trimming at V came to 4 bases and at J to 4 bases, leaving 3 bases not matched to a gene. The CDR3 spans 14 residues. Germline CDR1 is SNHLY and CDR2 is FYNNEI.

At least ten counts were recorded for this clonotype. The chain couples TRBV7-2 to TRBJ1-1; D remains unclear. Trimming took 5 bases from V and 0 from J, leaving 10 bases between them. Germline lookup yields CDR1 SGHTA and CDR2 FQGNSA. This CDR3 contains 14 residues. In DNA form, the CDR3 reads TGTGCCAGCAGCCTAAGGGAGATGAACACTGAAGCTTTCTTT. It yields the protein CASSLREMNTEAFF. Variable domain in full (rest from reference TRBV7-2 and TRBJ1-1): GAGVSQSPSNKVTEKGKDVELRCDPISGHTALYWYRQSLGQGLEFLIYFQGNSAPDKSGLPSDRFSAERTGGSVSTLTIQRTQQEDSAVYLCASSLREMNTEAFFGQGTRLTVV.

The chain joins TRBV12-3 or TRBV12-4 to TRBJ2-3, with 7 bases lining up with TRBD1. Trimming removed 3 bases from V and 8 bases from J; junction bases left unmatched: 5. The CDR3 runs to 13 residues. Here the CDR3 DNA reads TGTGCCAGCAGTTTCATAGCAGGGGGTACGCAGTATTTT. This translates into CASSFIAGGTQYF.

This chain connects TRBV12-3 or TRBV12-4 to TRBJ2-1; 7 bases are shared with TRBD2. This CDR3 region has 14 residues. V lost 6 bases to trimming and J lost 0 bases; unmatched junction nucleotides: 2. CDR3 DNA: TGTGCCAGCAGGACTAGCCCCTCCTACAATGAGCAGTTCTTC. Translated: CASRTSPSYNEQFF.